The subject of this entry is one T cell receptor beta chain. The antigen is undetermined. The limits of the CDR3 on the DNA are not certain, so only TCRdb's listed CDR3 is given. Time point given: week 5, during vaccination. Mutant IDH1 20-mer peptide, at 300 ug, made up each vaccine dose, with topical imiquimod. Every donor had a new WHO grade 3 or 4 astrocytoma that was IDH1-mutant, with loss of nuclear ATRX. The sample comes from a study of a mutant IDH1 vaccine in newly diagnosed glioma. About the research overall: Scheduled for weeks 1, 3, 5, 7, 11, 15, 19 and 23, eight vaccinations were given to patients. Most had both radiotherapy and temozolomide beforehand; others had only one. Patients were started on vaccination 4-6 weeks after radiotherapy alone, or with temozolomide cycles.

Profiled with immunoSEQ multiplex PCR; TCRdb holds only in-frame clones, not every one. The sample shows just under 80,000 clones, roughly nine tenths of them seen only once. The CDR3 spans 18 amino acids, including both terminal residues. Germline loops: CDR1 MDHEN, CDR2 SYDVKM. This chain connects TRBV28 to TRBJ2-3; the table names TRBD2, a call not compared with the DNA. The sequenced sample was PBMCs, obtained from a glioma patient whose treatment included an IDH1 peptide vaccine. This clonotype was sampled from a woman aged 50 to 60 with glioma. This CDR3 reads CASSSSEMGLAGSDTQYF.